Presented here are 11 T cell receptor beta chains from one specimen sequenced in a study of cytomegalovirus exposure and HLA in healthy donors. The study ran its PCR with 60 Vbeta and 13 Jbeta primers. Profiling relied on immunoSEQ multiplex PCR, and the TCRdb table lists in-frame clones only, not all of them. This repertoire comprises 150,000 to 200,000 clones; its ten largest clones make up 1.3%. Source material: PBMCs. The source is a woman between 55 and 75 years old in good health and CMV-seronegative.

As DNA, the CDR3 is TGTGCCAGCAGGCTAGCGGGAGGGCCTGGAACCGGGGAGCTGTTTTTT. It codes for CASRLAGGPGTGELFF. This chain uses TRBV27 with TRBJ2-2, with 12 bases that match TRBD2. The CDR3 extends over 16 amino acids. V shed 6 bases, J shed 5 bases, and the junction held 7 bases outside the gene matches. CDR1 and CDR2 (germline): MNHEY, SMNVEV (reference sequence).

Here the CDR3 reads CASSEIRGGNQPQHF. In nucleotides, the CDR3 is TGTGCCAGCAGTGAGATTCGAGGAGGCAATCAGCCCCAGCATTTT. The chain couples TRBV2 to TRBJ1-5; no firm D call. Looked up from germline, CDR1 is SNHLY and CDR2 is FYNNEI. The CDR3 sequence is 15 residues long. V lost 3 bases and J 2 bases, leaving 11 bases between the germline ends.

The chain recombines TRBV5-4 with TRBJ1-3; TRBD1 might be the D (5 bases). CDR1 SGHNT and CDR2 YYREEE come from the germline V gene (reference sequence). CDR3 length: 14 residues. Trimming stripped 2 bases from V and 0 bases from J, with 6 bases between. CDR3 in DNA: TGTGCCAGCAGCTTCAGGGACTCTGGAAACACCATATATTTT. Protein: CASSFRDSGNTIYF.

The rearrangement uses TRBV5-4 and TRBJ1-1; 8 bases align to TRBD1. CDR3 length equals 14 residues. The ends lost 4 bases at V and 6 bases at J; junction bases unmatched: 8. The germline V gene has CDR1 SGHNT and CDR2 YYREEE (reference sequence). The chain's CDR3 is CASSGRGRRPEAFF. CDR3 sequence (DNA): TGTGCCAGCAGCGGCAGGGGGCGTCGGCCTGAAGCTTTCTTT.

CDR3: CASSRPGQGADEQYF. The CDR3 DNA reads TGTGCCAGCAGCCGACCGGGACAGGGGGCAGACGAGCAGTACTTC. This sequence joins TRBV16 and TRBJ2-7; 12 positions agree with TRBD1. Germline V gene lookup returns CDR1 KGHSY and CDR2 FQNENV. CDR3 length equals 15 residues. V lost 4 bases and J lost 5; bases outside the gene matches: 6.

The rearrangement links TRBV7-2 to TRBJ2-2, with a weak D call TRBD2 (6 bases). V lost 6 bases to trimming and J lost 5 bases, with 19 bases between them. The germline gives CDR1 SGHTA, CDR2 FQGNSA. The CDR3 consists of 16 residues. CDR3: CASRWELGGGTGELFF. CDR3 coding DNA: TGTGCCAGCAGATGGGAGTTGGGGGGAGGAACCGGGGAGCTGTTTTTT. Supplemented by reference TRBV7-2 and TRBJ2-2, the full variable domain reads GAGVSQSPSNKVTEKGKDVELRCDPISGHTALYWYRQSLGQGLEFLIYFQGNSAPDKSGLPSDRFSAERTGGSVSTLTIQRTQQEDSAVYLCASRWELGGGTGELFFGEGSRLTVL.

The chain links TRBV11-3 to TRBJ2-7, with D possibly TRBD2 on 6 matching bases. The CDR3 spans 13 residues. Germline CDR1 is SGHNT and CDR2 is YENEEA. The germline V and J ends were trimmed by 1 base and 7 bases, with 11 bases remaining between them. The CDR3 sequence is CASSLGGEREQYF. For the CDR3, the DNA is TGTGCCAGCAGCTTAGGGGGGGAGCGGGAGCAGTACTTC.

Of note for this clone: Other DNA sequences in this specimen translate into the identical CDR3. The rearrangement links TRBV7-3 to TRBJ2-2; D is ambiguous. The CDR3 covers 12 residues. Trimming removed 5 bases from V and 2 bases from J, with 3 bases in between. CDR1 SGHTA and CDR2 FQGTGA come from the germline V gene. For the CDR3, the DNA is TGTGCCAGCAGCCTCAACACCGGGGAGCTGTTTTTT. As protein: CASSLNTGELFF.

The chain employs TRBV5-1 and TRBJ2-1, with TRBD2 matching over 8 bases. The V segment lost 0 bases and the J segment 2 bases; nucleotides outside the gene matches: 7. CDR1 is SGHRS and CDR2 is YFSETQ in the germline V gene. CDR3 length equals 17 residues. CDR3 loop: CASSLALVAGTYNEQFF. DNA of the CDR3: TGCGCCAGCAGCTTGGCCTTGGTAGCGGGGACCTACAATGAGCAGTTCTTC.

The rearrangement uses TRBV6-1 and TRBJ1-4; possible D gene TRBD1, 6 bases. Per the germline V gene, CDR1 is MNHNS and CDR2 is SASEGT. Trimming shortened V by 11 bases and J by 5 bases, and 18 bases separated the two germline ends. This CDR3 has 14 amino acids. CDR3 amino acids: CADRGAGENEKLFF. The CDR3 DNA reads as TGTGCCGACCGGGGGGCAGGGGAAAATGAAAAACTGTTTTTT.

The V gene is TRBV6-5, the J gene TRBJ1-2, with 10 bases fitting TRBD1. Germline values: CDR1 MNHEY, CDR2 SVGAGI. After removal of 2 bases from V and 7 bases from J, the junction contained 7 bases not matched to a gene. This CDR3 is built from 15 residues. In DNA form, the CDR3 reads TGTGCCAGCAGTTACCGGGGACAGGGGATAGGTGGCTACACCTTC. This translates into CASSYRGQGIGGYTF.